This is a list of T cell receptor beta chains from one sample in a study of OX40 agonist ivuxolimab in advanced cancers. TCRdb's copy holds only in-frame clones and misses some; the assay was immunoSEQ multiplex PCR. The data contain approximately 51,000 clones, around 82% of them singletons. Material: CD4+ or CD8+ T cells sorted from blood, obtained in a trial of the OX40 agonist ivuxolimab. The receptors were gathered from an adult with an advanced solid tumor such as melanoma, head and neck, liver or kidney cancer. Each CDR3 is given with its conserved first and last residue. The D gene is left open where the match is weak. The size field is filled for only some rows; it gives once, few, many or a size class.

-,TRBJ2-7,TRBV19,TRBD1,CASSSTGVYEQYF,TGTGCCAGTAGTAGCACAGGGGTATACGAGCAGTACTTC
-,TRBJ1-5,TRBV5-6,-,CASSLEGEGYQPQHF,TGTGCCAGCAGCTTGGAAGGGGAAGGTTATCAGCCCCAGCATTTT
-,TRBJ2-1,TRBV5-1,-,CASRASSGEQFF,TGCGCCAGCAGGGCATCCAGCGGAGAGCAGTTCTTC
once,TRBJ2-7,TRBV5-6,TRBD1,CASSSTGISYEQYF,TGTGCCAGCAGCTCGACAGGGATATCCTACGAGCAGTACTTC
few,TRBJ2-7,TRBV28,-,CASRSGVYEQYF,TGTGCCAGCAGGTCAGGAGTGTACGAGCAGTACTTC
-,TRBJ2-1,TRBV19,-,CASSRAGQVHNEQFF,TGTGCCAGTAGTAGGGCGGGACAAGTCCACAATGAGCAGTTCTTC
-,TRBJ1-6,TRBV6-1,-,CASSEGGVNSPLHF,TGTGCCAGCAGTGAAGGCGGGGTTAATTCACCCCTCCACTTT
-,TRBJ2-7,TRBV28,-,CASRGRAYEQYF,TGTGCCAGCAGGGGGCGGGCCTACGAGCAGTACTTC
-,TRBJ2-7,TRBV14,-,CASSEQGQAYEQYF,TGTGCCAGCAGCGAACAAGGTCAGGCCTACGAGCAGTACTTC
-,TRBJ2-1,TRBV7-3,TRBD2,CASSLTFPAGDHNEQFF,TGTGCCAGCAGCTTAACGTTTCCAGCGGGAGACCACAATGAGCAGTTCTTC
few,TRBJ2-7,TRBV19,TRBD2,CASSIVGGTYEQYF,TGTGCCAGTAGTATAGTGGGAGGGACCTACGAGCAGTACTTC
-,TRBJ2-4,TRBV16,TRBD2,CASSLAGEAKNIQYF,TGTGCCAGCAGCTTAGCGGGAGAGGCCAAAAACATTCAGTACTTC
few,TRBJ1-6,TRBV13,-,CASSTGHMNSPLHF,TGTGCCAGCAGCACGGGACATATGAATTCACCCCTCCACTTT
-,TRBJ2-7,TRBV5-1,-,CASSLSLQAGEQYF,TGCGCCAGCAGCTTGTCGCTGCAGGCGGGTGAGCAGTACTTC
-,TRBJ1-6,TRBV5-1,-,CASRRGEDSPLHF,TGCGCCAGCAGACGTGGGGAAGACTCACCCCTCCACTTT
-,TRBJ2-5,TRBV11-2,-,CASSTTSQGWGETQYF,TGTGCCAGCAGCACCACATCCCAGGGCTGGGGAGAGACCCAGTACTTC
-,TRBJ2-5,TRBV6-5,-,CASSYGGAGETQYF,TGTGCCAGCAGTTATGGAGGGGCGGGGGAGACCCAGTACTTC
few,TRBJ1-5,TRBV28,TRBD1,CASIGTGSRFNQPQHF,TGTGCCAGCATAGGGACAGGGTCGAGATTCAATCAGCCCCAGCATTTT
many,TRBJ1-1,TRBV12-5,TRBD1,CASGLNSHDRDRLPSAFF,TGTGCTAGTGGTTTGAATTCCCACGACCGGGACAGGCTCCCTTCAGCTTTCTTT
once,TRBJ1-6,TRBV6-5,-,CASSYSTPVYNSPLHF,TGTGCCAGCAGTTACTCGACCCCGGTGTACAATTCACCCCTCCACTTT